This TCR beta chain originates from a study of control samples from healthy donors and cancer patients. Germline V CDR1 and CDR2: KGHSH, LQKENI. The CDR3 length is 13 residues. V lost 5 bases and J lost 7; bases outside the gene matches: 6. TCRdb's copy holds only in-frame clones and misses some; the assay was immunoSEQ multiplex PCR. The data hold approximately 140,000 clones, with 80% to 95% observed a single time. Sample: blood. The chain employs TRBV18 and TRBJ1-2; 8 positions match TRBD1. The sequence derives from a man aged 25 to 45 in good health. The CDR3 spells CASSSQGALGYTF. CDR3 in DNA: TGTGCCAGCTCATCGCAGGGGGCTCTTGGCTACACCTTC.